A selection of T cell receptor beta chains follows, all from one sample in a study of T cell responses to AZD1222 COVID-19 vaccine. Clones were sequenced by immunoSEQ multiplex PCR, and TCRdb holds only the in-frame ones, with some missing. This sample has 200,000 or so clones, with about 94% found just once. The sequenced sample was peripheral blood, obtained on day 0 of AZD1222 vaccination. The receptors come from an adult in good health. CDR3s include the opening cysteine and the closing phenylalanine or tryptophan. A D gene is named only where the DNA matches it firmly. Not all rows give a size; the values are once, few, many and, for expanded clones, a class.

D	V	size	J	DNA	CDR3
-	TRBV9	-	TRBJ1-2	TGTGCCAGCAGCCCTGGACCTCAGCGAGCTAACTATGGCTACACCTTC	CASSPGPQRANYGYTF
-	TRBV27	-	TRBJ1-2	TGTGCCAGCAAACAAGGGGGAGATGGCTATGGCTACACCTTC	CASKQGGDGYGYTF
-	TRBV28	-	TRBJ1-2	TGTGCCAGCAGTTTCAGGGAAACTGGCTATGGCTACACCTTC	CASSFRETGYGYTF
-	TRBV19	-	TRBJ1-6	TGTGCCAGTAGTATGCCGGAAAACTACAATTCACCCCTCCACTTT	CASSMPENYNSPLHF
-	TRBV18	-	TRBJ1-4	TGTGCCAGCTCATCAACGACACCAACTAATGAAAAACTGTTTTTT	CASSSTTPTNEKLFF
-	TRBV6-5	-	TRBJ2-1	TGTGCCAGCAGTAGAGAGTCGGGACTCCTAAATGAGCAGTTCTTC	CASSRESGLLNEQFF
TRBD1	TRBV19	-	TRBJ1-2	TGTGCCAGTAGTATGGACAGGCCCTATGGCTACACCTTC	CASSMDRPYGYTF
TRBD1	TRBV6-4	-	TRBJ2-7	TGTGCCAGCAGTGACTGGGACAGAGACTCCTACGAGCAGTACTTC	CASSDWDRDSYEQYF
-	TRBV2	-	TRBJ1-2	TGTGCCAGCAGTGAAAGGGCAAACTATGGCTACACCTTC	CASSERANYGYTF
-	TRBV11-2	-	TRBJ2-7	TGTGCCAGCAGCTTATACACGGAATCCCACGAGCAGTACTTC	CASSLYTESHEQYF
-	TRBV4-3	-	TRBJ2-5	TGCGCCAGCAGCCAAGATAGCCAGGCGCAAGAGACCCAGTACTTC	CASSQDSQAQETQYF
-	TRBV27	-	TRBJ2-7	TGTGCCAGCAGCCCCCACAGGGAGGGCGAGCAGTACTTC	CASSPHREGEQYF
TRBD1	TRBV24-1	-	TRBJ1-2	TGTGCCACCAGTGATTCCGGGACAGGGGCTTTCCGCTACACCTTC	CATSDSGTGAFRYTF
-	TRBV3-1/TRBV3-2	-	TRBJ1-4	TGTGCCAGCAGCCAAGGGGGTGCTAATGAAAAACTGTTTTTT	CASSQGGANEKLFF
-	TRBV28	-	TRBJ1-2	TGTGCCAGCGGGCGAACAGGGAACTATGGCTACACCTTC	CASGRTGNYGYTF
-	TRBV7-9	-	TRBJ1-5	TGTGCCAGCAGCTTAGCGGTCGGGGGGAATCAGCCCCAGCATTTT	CASSLAVGGNQPQHF
-	TRBV5-4	-	TRBJ2-3	TGTGCCAGCAGCATGGGACGGAGCACAGATACGCAGTATTTT	CASSMGRSTDTQYF
TRBD1	TRBV11-1	-	TRBJ2-7	TGTGCCAGCAGCCCGGGACAGGGGTCCTACGAGCAGTACTTC	CASSPGQGSYEQYF
TRBD2	TRBV9	-	TRBJ2-3	TGTGCCAGCAGCACGACCGGGACTAGCGGGACCCTTACAGATACGCAGTATTTT	CASSTTGTSGTLTDTQYF
-	TRBV5-4	-	TRBJ2-7	TGTGCCAGCAGCTTACCCGGACAGACCTACGAGCAGTACTTC	CASSLPGQTYEQYF
-	TRBV30	-	TRBJ1-4	TGTGCCTGGAAACGGGATTTGGGTGAAAAACTGTTTTTT	CAWKRDLGEKLFF
-	TRBV19	-	TRBJ1-4	TGTGCCAGTAGTCGGACAGCTGTTAATGAAAAACTGTTTTTT	CASSRTAVNEKLFF
-	TRBV29-1	-	TRBJ1-2	TGCAGCGTTGAGCGGACGGTTAACTATGGCTACACCTTC	CSVERTVNYGYTF
TRBD1	TRBV19	once	TRBJ1-2	TGTGCCAGTAGTGGCAGGGACAGGGGGAGCTATGGCTACACCTTC	CASSGRDRGSYGYTF
-	TRBV28	-	TRBJ1-2	TGTGCCAGCAGTTTTAAGGTGGGCTATGGCTACACCTTC	CASSFKVGYGYTF
-	TRBV11-2	-	TRBJ1-2	TGTGCCAGCAGTTCTCGCTACGACAGACCAGCTTCGGGTGGCTACACCTTC	CASSSRYDRPASGGYTF
-	TRBV27	-	TRBJ1-4	TGTGCCAGCAGGGCGGTCTGGGCTAATGAAAAACTGTTTTTT	CASRAVWANEKLFF
-	TRBV6-5	-	TRBJ1-5	TGTGCCAGCAGGGACGGGAATAGCAATCAGCCCCAGCATTTT	CASRDGNSNQPQHF
-	TRBV2	-	TRBJ1-6	TGTGCCAGCAGTGAATCCGTTTCACCCCTCCACTTT	CASSESVSPLHF
-	TRBV2	-	TRBJ1-5	TGTGCCAGCAGTGAAACGGGGGCCATTCAGCCCCAGCATTTT	CASSETGAIQPQHF
-	TRBV16	-	TRBJ1-6	TGTGCCAGCAGCCATTCGACAGGATCTTCCTATAATTCACCCCTCCACTTT	CASSHSTGSSYNSPLHF
TRBD1	TRBV11-2	-	TRBJ2-7	TGTGCCAGCAGCCCCGGGACAGTTTACGAGCAGTACTTC	CASSPGTVYEQYF
-	TRBV10-2	-	TRBJ2-1	TGCGCCAGCAGCGAGTACCGGCTAGAAAAGTCCTACAATGAGCAGTTCTTC	CASSEYRLEKSYNEQFF
-	TRBV2	-	TRBJ2-5	TGTGCCAGCAGTGAAATAGTACAGTACTTC	CASSEIVQYF
TRBD1	TRBV6-5	-	TRBJ1-4	TGTGCCAGCACCCGACAGGGGACTAATGAAAAACTGTTTTTT	CASTRQGTNEKLFF
TRBD2	TRBV3-1/TRBV3-2	-	TRBJ2-3	TGTGCCAGCAGCCATCGTCTAGGGGGACTAGCGGGTCTCACAGATACGCAGTATTTT	CASSHRLGGLAGLTDTQYF
TRBD2	TRBV5-4	once	TRBJ2-3	TGTGCCAGCAGGTTTAGCGGGAGGGCCAAGAAAGATACGCAGTATTTT	CASRFSGRAKKDTQYF
TRBD2	TRBV5-1	-	TRBJ2-7	TGCGCCAGCAGCTTGTCAGCGGGAGGGCCCGACGAGCAGTACTTC	CASSLSAGGPDEQYF
-	TRBV6-1	-	TRBJ2-2	TGTGCCAGCAGTGAACTCGGTGACGCGGGGGAGCTGTTTTTT	CASSELGDAGELFF
-	TRBV9	-	TRBJ1-2	TGTGCCAGCAGCGTAGGAGCTGGCCGTGCTAACTATGGCTACACCTTC	CASSVGAGRANYGYTF
-	TRBV7-9	-	TRBJ1-2	TGTGCCAGCAGCTTAGTCAGCCCTGGCTATGGCTACACCTTC	CASSLVSPGYGYTF
-	TRBV29-1	-	TRBJ1-5	TGCAGCGCCGGGGATATCAATCAGCCCCAGCATTTT	CSAGDINQPQHF
-	TRBV14	-	TRBJ1-2	TGTGCCAGCAGCCCGTCCGGGACGGGGGTTTATGGCTACACCTTC	CASSPSGTGVYGYTF
-	TRBV27	-	TRBJ2-7	TGTGCCAGCAGTAGGCTAGAATCGGGTTCCTACGAGCAGTACTTC	CASSRLESGSYEQYF
-	TRBV4-3	-	TRBJ2-1	TGCGCCAGCAGCCAAGAGGGTGGAAATGAGCAGTTCTTC	CASSQEGGNEQFF
-	TRBV4-1	-	TRBJ2-2	TGCGCCAGCAGCCAAGATAGGGGGGACACCGGGGAGCTGTTTTTT	CASSQDRGDTGELFF
-	TRBV6-1	-	TRBJ1-2	TGTGCCAGCAGTGAACCCCCGGTGAGTCCGTACTATTATGGCTACACCTTC	CASSEPPVSPYYYGYTF